This is a list of T cell receptor beta chains from one sample in a study of CD8 T cells in ankylosing spondylitis. Using its own MiXCR run on the 5' RACE reads, TCRdb lists one record per CDR3 protein. The sample consists of approximately 25,000 distinct CDR3 sequences, 17% of them appearing once. Sequenced material: blood. The receptors stem from a male donor with ankylosing spondylitis or in good health (not recorded which). Each CDR3 is given with its conserved first and last residue. A D gene is named only where the DNA matches it firmly. The size of a clone is reported for some rows only, either as once, few or many, or as a class for expanded clones.

v_gene: TRBV29-1; d_gene: TRBD1; j_gene: TRBJ2-5; abundance: few; CDR3aa: CSVEGTGGETQYF; CDR3nt: TGCAGCGTTGAGGGGACAGGAGGAGAGACCCAGTACTTC
v_gene: TRBV7-9; d_gene: TRBD2; j_gene: TRBJ2-1; abundance: .; CDR3aa: CASSDLSSGRVGNEQFF; CDR3nt: TGTGCCAGCAGCGACCTATCTAGCGGGAGGGTAGGAAATGAGCAGTTCTTC
v_gene: TRBV11-2; d_gene: .; j_gene: TRBJ2-5; abundance: many; CDR3aa: CASSLEPRVDPQYF; CDR3nt: TGTGCCAGCAGCTTAGAACCCCGGGTGGACCCCCAGTACTTC
v_gene: TRBV29-1; d_gene: .; j_gene: TRBJ2-1; abundance: .; CDR3aa: CSVDEDDNEQFF; CDR3nt: TGCAGCGTTGATGAGGATGACAATGAGCAGTTCTTC
v_gene: TRBV20-1; d_gene: TRBD1; j_gene: TRBJ1-1; abundance: many; CDR3aa: CSAGTTGETEAFF; CDR3nt: TGCAGTGCTGGGACTACAGGGGAAACTGAAGCTTTCTTT
v_gene: TRBV11-3; d_gene: .; j_gene: TRBJ2-5; abundance: once; CDR3aa: CASSPGHEETQYF; CDR3nt: TGTGCCAGCAGCCCGGGACACGAGGAGACCCAGTACTTC
v_gene: TRBV29-1; d_gene: .; j_gene: TRBJ2-5; abundance: .; CDR3aa: CSVDRGGETQYF; CDR3nt: TGCAGCGTTGACAGGGGAGGTGAGACCCAGTACTTC
v_gene: TRBV7-3; d_gene: .; j_gene: TRBJ2-5; abundance: many; CDR3aa: CASSQGQTQYF; CDR3nt: TGTGCCAGCAGCCAAGGACAGACCCAGTACTTC
v_gene: TRBV4-3; d_gene: TRBD2; j_gene: TRBJ2-1; abundance: many; CDR3aa: CASSRAAGGLFEQFF; CDR3nt: TGCGCCAGCAGCCGGGCAGCGGGGGGGTTATTTGAGCAGTTCTTC
v_gene: TRBV12-5; d_gene: TRBD1; j_gene: TRBJ2-2; abundance: .; CDR3aa: CASGLARTGADTGELFF; CDR3nt: TGTGCTAGTGGTTTGGCACGGACAGGGGCGGACACCGGGGAGCTGTTTTTT
v_gene: TRBV6-2/TRBV6-3; d_gene: .; j_gene: TRBJ2-1; abundance: .; CDR3aa: CASSIGWARAYNEQFF; CDR3nt: TGTGCCAGCAGCATCGGGTGGGCCAGGGCCTACAATGAGCAGTTCTTC
v_gene: TRBV6-2/TRBV6-3; d_gene: .; j_gene: TRBJ2-2; abundance: few; CDR3aa: CASSYSTENTGELFF; CDR3nt: TGTGCCAGCAGTTACTCGACAGAAAACACCGGGGAGCTGTTTTTT
v_gene: TRBV20-1; d_gene: TRBD2; j_gene: TRBJ2-1; abundance: many; CDR3aa: CSARVTSGIIHEQFF; CDR3nt: TGCAGTGCTAGGGTGACTAGCGGGATTATACATGAGCAGTTCTTC
v_gene: TRBV20-1; d_gene: .; j_gene: TRBJ1-1; abundance: many; CDR3aa: CSAIPPRGGTEAFF; CDR3nt: TGCAGTGCTATCCCCCCCCGGGGCGGCACTGAAGCTTTCTTT
v_gene: TRBV7-3; d_gene: TRBD1; j_gene: TRBJ2-5; abundance: many; CDR3aa: CASSLAGTGEETQYF; CDR3nt: TGTGCCAGCAGCTTAGCGGGGACAGGGGAAGAGACCCAGTACTTC
v_gene: TRBV5-1; d_gene: TRBD2; j_gene: TRBJ2-3; abundance: few; CDR3aa: CASSTGLAGGDTQYF; CDR3nt: TGCGCCAGCAGCACCGGACTAGCAGGTGGAGATACGCAGTATTTT
v_gene: TRBV24-1; d_gene: .; j_gene: TRBJ2-1; abundance: few; CDR3aa: CATSDLQGYNEQFF; CDR3nt: TGTGCCACCAGTGATTTGCAGGGCTACAATGAGCAGTTCTTC
v_gene: TRBV5-1; d_gene: .; j_gene: TRBJ2-5; abundance: medium-sized; CDR3aa: CASSLVLDSFETQYF; CDR3nt: TGCGCCAGCAGCTTGGTCCTGGACAGCTTCGAGACCCAGTACTTC
v_gene: TRBV4-3; d_gene: .; j_gene: TRBJ2-7; abundance: .; CDR3aa: CASSLRPSYEQYF; CDR3nt: TGCGCCAGCAGCCTCCGGCCCTCCTACGAGCAGTACTTC
v_gene: TRBV5-1; d_gene: .; j_gene: TRBJ1-4; abundance: few; CDR3aa: CASSLAGGHNEKLFF; CDR3nt: TGCGCCAGCAGCTTAGCCGGCGGTCATAATGAAAAACTGTTTTTT
v_gene: TRBV29-1; d_gene: .; j_gene: TRBJ1-3; abundance: few; CDR3aa: CSVGDRGSSGNTIYF; CDR3nt: TGCAGCGTTGGGGATCGCGGGTCCTCTGGAAACACCATATATTTT
v_gene: TRBV24-1; d_gene: TRBD1; j_gene: TRBJ1-1; abundance: many; CDR3aa: CATSDNRDRLGAFF; CDR3nt: TGTGCCACCAGTGATAACCGGGACAGGCTTGGAGCTTTCTTT
v_gene: TRBV5-1; d_gene: TRBD1; j_gene: TRBJ2-1; abundance: .; CDR3aa: CASSAQGALGNEQFF; CDR3nt: TGCGCCAGCAGCGCACAGGGGGCCCTAGGGAATGAGCAGTTCTTC
v_gene: TRBV27; d_gene: TRBD2; j_gene: TRBJ2-7; abundance: .; CDR3aa: CASSFSGRAPYEQYF; CDR3nt: TGTGCCAGCAGTTTTAGCGGGAGGGCCCCATACGAGCAGTACTTC
v_gene: TRBV29-1; d_gene: .; j_gene: TRBJ1-4; abundance: many; CDR3aa: CSVEDGSTGSGKLFF; CDR3nt: TGCAGCGTTGAAGATGGAAGCACAGGGAGCGGAAAACTGTTTTTT
v_gene: TRBV7-9; d_gene: .; j_gene: TRBJ2-3; abundance: many; CDR3aa: CASSLVSRSTDTQYF; CDR3nt: TGTGCCAGCAGCTTAGTTTCCCGTAGCACAGATACGCAGTATTTT
v_gene: TRBV7-3; d_gene: .; j_gene: TRBJ2-1; abundance: few; CDR3aa: CASSLAGVNEQFF; CDR3nt: TGTGCCAGCAGCTTAGCAGGGGTCAATGAGCAGTTCTTC
v_gene: TRBV29-1; d_gene: TRBD1; j_gene: TRBJ2-1; abundance: few; CDR3aa: CSVVGQESSYNEQFF; CDR3nt: TGCAGCGTTGTTGGACAGGAGAGCTCCTACAATGAGCAGTTCTTC
v_gene: TRBV5-1; d_gene: .; j_gene: TRBJ2-1; abundance: medium-sized; CDR3aa: CASSLDGALYNEQFF; CDR3nt: TGCGCCAGCAGCTTGGACGGGGCTCTATACAATGAGCAGTTCTTC
v_gene: TRBV7-9; d_gene: TRBD1; j_gene: TRBJ1-1; abundance: .; CDR3aa: CASSTRQGADEAFF; CDR3nt: TGTGCCAGCAGCACAAGACAGGGGGCAGATGAAGCTTTCTTT
v_gene: TRBV7-8; d_gene: .; j_gene: TRBJ2-2; abundance: many; CDR3aa: CASSLGIVTPNTGELFF; CDR3nt: TGTGCCAGCAGCTTAGGGATCGTGACTCCGAACACCGGGGAGCTGTTTTTT
v_gene: TRBV20-1; d_gene: .; j_gene: TRBJ2-4; abundance: few; CDR3aa: CSATDKWTVNIQYF; CDR3nt: TGCAGTGCTACAGACAAGTGGACGGTAAACATTCAGTACTTC
v_gene: TRBV29-1; d_gene: .; j_gene: TRBJ2-7; abundance: many; CDR3aa: CSVETGSYEQYF; CDR3nt: TGCAGCGTTGAGACCGGGTCCTACGAGCAGTACTTC
v_gene: TRBV5-1; d_gene: .; j_gene: TRBJ2-3; abundance: many; CDR3aa: CASSWTTSTDTQYF; CDR3nt: TGCGCCAGCAGCTGGACCACCTCCACAGATACGCAGTATTTT
v_gene: TRBV5-6; d_gene: .; j_gene: TRBJ2-1; abundance: .; CDR3aa: CASSLRVRLGDEQFF; CDR3nt: TGTGCCAGCAGCCTACGCGTTCGGTTGGGCGATGAGCAGTTCTTC
v_gene: TRBV9; d_gene: .; j_gene: TRBJ2-1; abundance: .; CDR3aa: CASSTGGYKFF; CDR3nt: TGTGCCAGCAGCACCGGGGGCTATAAGTTCTTC
v_gene: TRBV3-1; d_gene: TRBD2; j_gene: TRBJ2-7; abundance: few; CDR3aa: CASSQTSGRPLSYEQYF; CDR3nt: TGTGCCAGCAGCCAGACTAGCGGGAGACCCCTCTCCTACGAGCAGTACTTC
v_gene: TRBV2; d_gene: .; j_gene: TRBJ2-3; abundance: .; CDR3aa: CAKRTGSTDTQYF; CDR3nt: TGTGCCAAGCGGACGGGAAGCACAGATACGCAGTATTTT
v_gene: TRBV5-1; d_gene: TRBD2; j_gene: TRBJ2-1; abundance: .; CDR3aa: CASRPGLAVHEQFF; CDR3nt: TGCGCCAGCAGACCTGGACTAGCGGTCCATGAGCAGTTCTTC
v_gene: TRBV12-3/TRBV12-4; d_gene: .; j_gene: TRBJ1-4; abundance: .; CDR3aa: CASSLFGTRNEKLFF; CDR3nt: TGTGCCAGCAGTTTGTTCGGGACTCGGAATGAAAAACTGTTTTTT
v_gene: TRBV7-9; d_gene: .; j_gene: TRBJ2-1; abundance: many; CDR3aa: CASSARTGSSSYNEQFF; CDR3nt: TGTGCCAGCAGCGCCCGGACTGGATCTAGCTCCTACAATGAGCAGTTCTTC
v_gene: TRBV11-2; d_gene: .; j_gene: TRBJ2-5; abundance: few; CDR3aa: CASSPNGPQETQYF; CDR3nt: TGTGCCAGCAGCCCGAATGGACCCCAAGAGACCCAGTACTTC
v_gene: TRBV12-3/TRBV12-4; d_gene: .; j_gene: TRBJ2-2; abundance: many; CDR3aa: CASSSGPHTGELFF; CDR3nt: TGTGCCAGCAGTTCCGGGCCCCACACCGGGGAGCTGTTTTTT
v_gene: TRBV30; d_gene: .; j_gene: TRBJ2-7; abundance: once; CDR3aa: CAWSVIPGSYEQYF; CDR3nt: TGTGCCTGGAGTGTAATCCCAGGCTCCTACGAGCAGTACTTC
v_gene: TRBV5-5; d_gene: .; j_gene: TRBJ2-7; abundance: .; CDR3aa: CASSLSGLSPWEQYF; CDR3nt: TGTGCCAGCAGCTTGAGTGGACTCAGTCCGTGGGAGCAGTACTTC
v_gene: TRBV6-2/TRBV6-3; d_gene: .; j_gene: TRBJ2-2; abundance: many; CDR3aa: CASRRPGLNTGELFF; CDR3nt: TGTGCCAGCAGAAGACCGGGACTTAACACCGGGGAGCTGTTTTTT
v_gene: TRBV7-2; d_gene: .; j_gene: TRBJ2-1; abundance: .; CDR3aa: CASNQVRGNEQFF; CDR3nt: TGTGCCAGCAACCAGGTGAGGGGAAATGAGCAGTTCTTC
v_gene: TRBV29-1; d_gene: TRBD2; j_gene: TRBJ2-3; abundance: many; CDR3aa: CSVSGTSGGGDTQYF; CDR3nt: TGCAGCGTCTCCGGGACTAGCGGGGGTGGAGATACGCAGTATTTT
v_gene: TRBV30; d_gene: .; j_gene: TRBJ1-1; abundance: many; CDR3aa: CAWSNLPNTEAFF; CDR3nt: TGTGCCTGGAGTAATCTCCCGAACACTGAAGCTTTCTTT
v_gene: TRBV4-3; d_gene: .; j_gene: TRBJ1-5; abundance: .; CDR3aa: CASSQVVGGVGNQPQHF; CDR3nt: TGCGCCAGCAGCCAAGTGGTTGGCGGGGTGGGCAATCAGCCCCAGCATTTT
v_gene: TRBV27; d_gene: TRBD1; j_gene: TRBJ2-2; abundance: few; CDR3aa: CASSSPMSGTANTGELFF; CDR3nt: TGTGCCAGCAGTTCCCCAATGTCAGGGACAGCGAACACCGGGGAGCTGTTTTTT
v_gene: TRBV6-2/TRBV6-3; d_gene: .; j_gene: TRBJ1-3; abundance: .; CDR3aa: CASSGGNTIYF; CDR3nt: TGTGCCAGCAGTGGAGGAAACACCATATATTTT
v_gene: TRBV20-1; d_gene: TRBD2; j_gene: TRBJ2-3; abundance: many; CDR3aa: CSARGLAGADTQYF; CDR3nt: TGCAGTGCTAGAGGTCTAGCGGGAGCAGATACGCAGTATTTT
v_gene: TRBV25-1; d_gene: TRBD1; j_gene: TRBJ2-2; abundance: many; CDR3aa: CASSEPGQGAPGELFF; CDR3nt: TGTGCCAGCAGTGAACCGGGACAGGGTGCCCCCGGGGAGCTGTTTTTT